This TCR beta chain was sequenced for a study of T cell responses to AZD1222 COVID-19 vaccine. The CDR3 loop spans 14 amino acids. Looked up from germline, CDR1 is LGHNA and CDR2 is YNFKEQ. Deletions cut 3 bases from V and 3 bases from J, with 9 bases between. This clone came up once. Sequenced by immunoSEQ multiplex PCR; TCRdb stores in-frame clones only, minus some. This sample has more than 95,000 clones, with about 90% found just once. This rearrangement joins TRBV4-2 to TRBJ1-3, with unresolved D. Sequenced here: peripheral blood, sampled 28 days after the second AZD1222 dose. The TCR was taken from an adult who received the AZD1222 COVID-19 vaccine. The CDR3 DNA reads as TGTGCCAGCAGCCAGCAGCTACTTGGAAACACCATATATTTT. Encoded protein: CASSQQLLGNTIYF.